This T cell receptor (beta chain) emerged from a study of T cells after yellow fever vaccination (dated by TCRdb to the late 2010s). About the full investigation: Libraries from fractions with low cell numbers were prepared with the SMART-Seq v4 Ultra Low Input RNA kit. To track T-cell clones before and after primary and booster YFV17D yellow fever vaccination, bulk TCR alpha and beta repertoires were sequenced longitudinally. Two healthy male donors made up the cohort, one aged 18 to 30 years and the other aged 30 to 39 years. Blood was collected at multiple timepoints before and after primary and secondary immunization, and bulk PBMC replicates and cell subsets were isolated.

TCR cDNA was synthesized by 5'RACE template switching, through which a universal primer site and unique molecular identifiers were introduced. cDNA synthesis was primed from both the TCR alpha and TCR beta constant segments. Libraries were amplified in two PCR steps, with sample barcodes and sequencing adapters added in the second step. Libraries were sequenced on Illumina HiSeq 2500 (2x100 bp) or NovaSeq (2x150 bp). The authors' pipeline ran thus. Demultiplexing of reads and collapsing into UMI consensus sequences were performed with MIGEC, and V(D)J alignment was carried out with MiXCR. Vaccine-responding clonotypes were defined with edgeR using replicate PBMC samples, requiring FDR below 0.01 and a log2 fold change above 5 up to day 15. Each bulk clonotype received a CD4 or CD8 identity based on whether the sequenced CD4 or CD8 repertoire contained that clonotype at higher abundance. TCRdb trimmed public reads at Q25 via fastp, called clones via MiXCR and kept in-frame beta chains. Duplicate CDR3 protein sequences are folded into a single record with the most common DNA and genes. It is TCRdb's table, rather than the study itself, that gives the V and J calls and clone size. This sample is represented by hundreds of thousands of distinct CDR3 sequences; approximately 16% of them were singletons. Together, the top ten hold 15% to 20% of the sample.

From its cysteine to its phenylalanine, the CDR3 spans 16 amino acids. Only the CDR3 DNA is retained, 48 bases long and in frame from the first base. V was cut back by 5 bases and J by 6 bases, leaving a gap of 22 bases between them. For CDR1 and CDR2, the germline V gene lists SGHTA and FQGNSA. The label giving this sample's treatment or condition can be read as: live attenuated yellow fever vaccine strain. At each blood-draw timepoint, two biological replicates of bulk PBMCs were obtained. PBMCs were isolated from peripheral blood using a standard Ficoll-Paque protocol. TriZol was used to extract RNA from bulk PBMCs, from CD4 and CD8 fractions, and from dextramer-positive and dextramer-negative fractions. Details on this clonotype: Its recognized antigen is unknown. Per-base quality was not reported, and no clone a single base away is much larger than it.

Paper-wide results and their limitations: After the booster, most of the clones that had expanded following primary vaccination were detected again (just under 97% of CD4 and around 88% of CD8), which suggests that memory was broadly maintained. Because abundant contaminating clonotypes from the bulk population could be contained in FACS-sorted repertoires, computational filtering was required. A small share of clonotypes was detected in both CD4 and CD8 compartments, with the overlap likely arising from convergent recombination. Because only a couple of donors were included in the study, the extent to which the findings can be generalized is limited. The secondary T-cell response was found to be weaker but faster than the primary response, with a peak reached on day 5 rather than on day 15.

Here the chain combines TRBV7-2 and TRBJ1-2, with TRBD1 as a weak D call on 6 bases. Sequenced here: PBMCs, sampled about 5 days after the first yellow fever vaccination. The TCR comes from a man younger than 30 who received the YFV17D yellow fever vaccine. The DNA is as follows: TGTGCCAGCAGCCGACTACAGGGTAGAGGAATGGATGGCTACACCTTC. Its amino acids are CASSRLQGRGMDGYTF.